The rows below give T cell receptor beta chains drawn from one sample of a study of somatic mutations in cytotoxic T cells in rheumatoid arthritis. TCRdb's copy holds only in-frame clones and misses some; the assay was immunoSEQ multiplex PCR. The sample contains 16,000 or so clones, roughly 80% of which appear only once. The sample consisted of CD8+ T cells sorted from blood. The source is an adult with rheumatoid arthritis. The conserved cysteine and the conserved F or W are not part of the CDR3 here. The order of the fields is clone size, V gene, J gene, CDR3 protein. Clone sizes are given selectively: once, few, many, or a class where the clone is expanded.

.	TRBV5-4	TRBJ2-7	ASSLGDPSDEQY
.	TRBV19	TRBJ2-2	ASRVSQTGELF
.	TRBV19	TRBJ1-2	ASRSMDSSNYGYT
few	TRBV4-1	TRBJ2-7	ASSQVASGGYEQY
.	TRBV2	TRBJ1-5	ASSEPVRSQPQH
.	TRBV4-1	TRBJ1-2	ASSQVQTGGVYGYT
.	TRBV23-1	TRBJ1-5	ASSHQPPSNSNQPQH
.	TRBV19	TRBJ2-1	ASSIGAGGPREQF
.	TRBV7-9	TRBJ2-3	ASSLRRAGYTDTQY
few	TRBV6-5	TRBJ2-1	ASRSQSSYNEQF
.	TRBV9	TRBJ1-1	ASGNLGPLATEAF
.	TRBV10-1	TRBJ1-4	ASILPKTNEKLF
.	TRBV7-6	TRBJ2-1	ASSLANGGSGGRDEQF
.	TRBV5-6	TRBJ2-2	ASTTMQTRHPGELF
.	TRBV7-9	TRBJ1-1	ASSSQRQNTEAF
.	TRBV29-1	TRBJ2-5	SVARDEQETQY
.	TRBV6-5	TRBJ1-2	ASKTGVDGYT
.	TRBV7-9	TRBJ2-1	ASSPWTSGGAEKWNEQF
.	TRBV6-5	TRBJ1-2	ASREGGGAYGYT
once	TRBV5-1	TRBJ1-6	ASSWAPRSSYNSPLH
.	TRBV11-2	TRBJ2-2	ASSRPSGLSTGELF
.	TRBV4-1	TRBJ2-7	ASSPWTNYEQY
.	TRBV6-1	TRBJ2-7	AGRDRDYEQY
once	TRBV4-1	TRBJ1-5	ASSQRGTGNNQPQH
.	TRBV11-2	TRBJ2-2	ASSFGGQGGTGELF
.	TRBV5-8	TRBJ2-5	ASSLITGAKTQY
.	TRBV4-1	TRBJ2-5	ASSQADFRTQY
.	TRBV13	TRBJ1-2	ASSNGPASFNYGYT
once	TRBV30	TRBJ2-7	AWSGDREGTYEQY
.	TRBV11-2	TRBJ2-3	ASSYGTGTDTQY
.	TRBV5-6	TRBJ2-7	ASSPGVGYEQY
.	TRBV2	TRBJ1-1	ASSEGVRGEAF
.	TRBV27	TRBJ1-2	ASSQNSAIRDGYT
.	TRBV7-5	TRBJ1-2	VRSSGGYT
.	TRBV27	TRBJ2-7	ASSSHSGGDYEQY
.	TRBV2	TRBJ1-1	ASKLKERAF
.	TRBV19	TRBJ1-2	ASRQRLTGGYGYT
.	TRBV7-9	TRBJ2-5	ASSLGTLAFETQY
.	TRBV5-6	TRBJ2-7	ASSNRLAGTYEQY
few	TRBV7-7	TRBJ2-7	ASSLDRVREQY
once	TRBV11-2	TRBJ2-7	ASSYIGGRPYEQY
.	TRBV10-3	TRBJ2-5	AISEGIAGSQETQY
.	TRBV2	TRBJ2-2	ASSEIAGEVGELF
.	TRBV6-1	TRBJ1-1	ASSAPPMPEAF
.	TRBV7-3	TRBJ1-1	ASSPRQGTEAF
.	TRBV6-5	TRBJ2-7	ASQSRLGEQY
.	TRBV29-1	TRBJ1-2	SGDRGSDGYT
.	TRBV7-3	TRBJ1-1	ASRGASTPKRAF
.	TRBV4-1	TRBJ2-2	ASSQDPRGVTGELF
.	TRBV7-3	TRBJ2-7	ASSLRVREVTPYEQY
.	TRBV7-9	TRBJ2-7	ASSLVPDRSYEQY
.	TRBV9	TRBJ2-5	ASSPSGGQETQY